Presented here are 20 T cell receptor beta chains from one specimen sequenced in a study of blood T cell repertoires in COVID-19. The repertoire was sequenced with immunoSEQ multiplex PCR; TCRdb's copy has only in-frame clones and lacks some. The data hold roughly 390,000 clones, with about 85% observed a single time. Sequenced material: peripheral blood. All receptors come from a woman between 18 and 29 years old with acute or convalescent COVID-19.

A single count supports this clone. V usage is TRBV2 and J usage is TRBJ1-1, with D possibly TRBD1 on 6 matching bases. This CDR3 has 14 residues. Germline CDR1 reads SNHLY; CDR2 reads FYNNEI. V was trimmed by 2 bases and J by 7 bases, leaving 14 bases between them. CDR3 loop: CASSERQGRYEAFF. The CDR3 nucleotides read TGTGCCAGCAGTGAACGGCAGGGGAGATATGAAGCTTTCTTT.

This chain links TRBV30 with TRBJ2-3; 7 nucleotides match TRBD1. The CDR3 spans 13 residues. The trim removed 4 bases at V and 5 bases at J, leaving 6 bases unmatched. CDR1 GTSNPN and CDR2 SVGIG come from the germline V gene (reference sequence). The DNA of the CDR3 is TGTGCCTGGAACAGGGGTTTCGGAGATACGCAGTATTTT. This gives the protein CAWNRGFGDTQYF.

This clone turned up a few times. The genes are TRBV15 and TRBJ2-7; weak D call: TRBD2 (6 bases). CDR3 length: 12 amino acids. Trimming stripped 3 bases from V and 7 bases from J, with 10 bases between. Germline CDR1 reads LNHNV; CDR2 reads YYDKDF (reference sequence). CDR3: CATSRKGGEQYF. The CDR3 DNA sequence: TGTGCCACCAGCAGGAAGGGAGGAGAGCAGTACTTC.

The V gene is TRBV6-5, the J gene TRBJ1-4, with D maybe TRBD1 (5 bases). The germline CDR1 and CDR2 sequences are MNHEY and SVGAGI. The CDR3 extends over 15 amino acids. Trimming shortened V by 5 bases and J by 5 bases, and 15 bases separated the two germline ends. CDR3 amino acids: CASSRIPDINEKLFF. CDR3 in DNA: TGTGCCAGCAGTCGGATACCGGACATAAATGAAAAACTGTTTTTT.

The chain has TRBV18 and TRBJ1-1; D remains ambiguous. Per germline, CDR1 KGHSH and CDR2 LQKENI. The CDR3 runs 15 residues. V dropped 1 base and J dropped 7 bases, with 16 bases sitting between them. CDR3 sequence reads: CASSPLGLTSLEAFF. CDR3 coding DNA: TGTGCCAGCTCACCACTTGGGCTCACTTCCCTTGAAGCTTTCTTT.

This chain uses TRBV4-1 with TRBJ1-5; D gene uncertain. Germline V gives CDR1 MGHRA, CDR2 YSYEKL. Deletions cut 4 bases from V and 7 bases from J, with 14 bases between. The CDR3 covers 14 residues. In DNA form, the CDR3 reads TGCGCCAGCAGCCCCCCGGGAGTAGGACAGCCCCAGCATTTT. Encoded protein: CASSPPGVGQPQHF.

The V and J genes are TRBV2 and TRBJ1-1, with 8 bases identical to TRBD1. V gave up 6 bases and J gave up 0 bases; unmatched junction bases: 9. CDR1 SNHLY and CDR2 FYNNEI come from the germline V gene. The CDR3 covers 16 residues. The CDR3 reads CASRREQGGMNTEAFF. The CDR3 region has the DNA TGTGCCAGCAGGAGGGAACAGGGGGGTATGAACACTGAAGCTTTCTTT. Variable domain in full (rest from reference TRBV2 and TRBJ1-1): EPEVTQTPSHQVTQMGQEVILRCVPISNHLYFYWYRQILGQKVEFLVSFYNNEISEKSEIFDDQFSVERPDGSNFTLKIRSTKLEDSAMYFCASRREQGGMNTEAFFGQGTRLTVV.

In its sample, this clone was seen a few times. The chain uses TRBV5-4 and TRBJ2-7; 8 bases line up with TRBD1. V trimming: 5 bases; J trimming: 4 bases; junction bases outside the gene matches: 5. The CDR3 sequence is 13 residues long. Germline V gene lookup returns CDR1 SGHNT and CDR2 YYREEE (reference sequence). DNA for the CDR3: TGTGCCAGCAGGGGCAGGGACAGGTACGAGCAGTACTTC. Amino acids: CASRGRDRYEQYF. Complete variable domain (other parts from reference TRBV5-4 and TRBJ2-7): ETGVTQSPTHLIKTRGQQVTLRCSSQSGHNTVSWYQQALGQGPQFIFQYYREEENGRGNFPPRFSGLQFPNYSSELNVNALELDDSALYLCASRGRDRYEQYFGPGTRLTVT.

The V gene is TRBV9, the J gene TRBJ1-1, with D unresolved. V lost 4 bases and J 1 base, leaving 11 bases between the germline ends. Germline loops: CDR1 SGDLS, CDR2 YYNGEE. The CDR3 contains 14 residues. The CDR3 DNA follows: TGTGCCAGCAGCCCGGTAGGAGGGAACACTGAAGCTTTCTTT. Its protein is CASSPVGGNTEAFF.

This clone was found a few times. The V and J genes are TRBV5-1 and TRBJ2-2, with D possibly being TRBD2 (5 bases). V lost 5 bases, J lost 3 bases, and 5 bases lay in between. Germline CDR1 and CDR2: SGHRS and YFSETQ. There are 12 residues in the CDR3. The CDR3, as DNA: TGCGCCAGCAGGCGGGACACCGGGGAGCTGTTTTTT. Protein sequence: CASRRDTGELFF.

The rearrangement uses TRBV5-6 and TRBJ2-7; possibly TRBD1 for D (6 bases). This CDR3 contains 14 residues. The germline V and J ends were trimmed by 3 bases and 1 base, with 11 bases remaining between them. Germline loops: CDR1 SGHDT, CDR2 YYEEEE. The CDR3: CASSYRTASYEQYF. CDR3 in DNA: TGTGCCAGCAGCTACCGGACAGCATCCTACGAGCAGTACTTC.

This sequence joins TRBV5-6 and TRBJ1-2, with 9 nucleotides matching TRBD1. The CDR3 has 13 amino acids. Germline V gives CDR1 SGHDT, CDR2 YYEEEE. Trimming took 3 bases from V and 8 from J; bases not matched to a gene: 5. The CDR3: CASSWTGAIGYTF. The CDR3 DNA reads as TGTGCCAGCAGCTGGACAGGGGCAATCGGCTACACCTTC.

The chain is built from TRBV6-1 and TRBJ2-2; TRBD1 might be the D (6 bases). Germline V gene sequence: CDR1 MNHNS, CDR2 SASEGT. V lost 3 bases, J lost 1 base, and 9 bases lay in between. The CDR3 spans 15 residues. The CDR3 reads CASSETGQNTGELFF. In DNA, the CDR3 is TGTGCCAGCAGTGAGACAGGTCAGAACACCGGGGAGCTGTTTTTT.

This chain connects TRBV28 to TRBJ1-2; 9 positions agree with TRBD1. CDR1 MDHEN and CDR2 SYDVKM come from the germline V gene. V dropped 8 bases and J dropped 5; count of bases not matched to a gene: 15. CDR3 length: 16 residues. CDR3 sequence (DNA): TGTGCCAGCTTCTCAGCCCGGGACAGGGCGCGTTATGGCTACACCTTC. Translation gives CASFSARDRARYGYTF.

The chain couples TRBV9 to TRBJ1-2; maybe TRBD1 (6 bases). The V end was cut by 0 bases, the J end by 4 bases, with 10 bases between. The CDR3 sequence is 14 residues long. Germline V gene lookup returns CDR1 SGDLS and CDR2 YYNGEE. The CDR3 sequence is CASSVGGGVYGYTF. The DNA of the CDR3 is TGTGCCAGCAGCGTAGGAGGGGGTGTCTATGGCTACACCTTC.

This chain joins TRBV6-5 and TRBJ1-6; a possible D gene is TRBD1 (5 bases). Trimming took 10 bases from V and 9 from J, leaving 19 bases between them. The germline CDR1 and CDR2 sequences are MNHEY and SVGAGI. The CDR3 loop spans 14 amino acids. The CDR3 spells CATQWGDEVSPLHF. CDR3 nucleotides: TGTGCCACGCAATGGGGGGACGAGGTTTCACCCCTCCACTTT.

The V call is TRBV6-5, the J call TRBJ1-1; D may be TRBD1 (6 bases). Trimming left V 5 bases short and J 8 bases short, with 15 bases between. The V gene's germline CDR1 is MNHEY and CDR2 SVGAGI. This CDR3 contains 13 residues. CDR3 DNA: TGTGCCAGCAGTATCCGGGACATAGAAGAAGCTTTCTTT. The encoded protein is CASSIRDIEEAFF.

This rearrangement joins TRBV29-1 to TRBJ2-3, with 7 bases identical to TRBD1. The CDR3 has 13 amino acids. CDR1 is SQVTM, CDR2 ANQGSEA, per germline. V lost 7 bases and J lost 2; bases outside the gene matches: 6. This CDR3 is CSGGTEFTDTQYF. CDR3 sequence (DNA): TGCAGCGGGGGGACAGAGTTCACAGATACGCAGTATTTT.

The V call is TRBV7-7, the J call TRBJ2-3; D possibly corresponds to TRBD1 (7 bases). This CDR3 contains 14 residues. V lost 5 bases to trimming and J lost 2 bases, with 11 bases between them. Germline CDR1 SSHAT, CDR2 FNYEAQ (reference sequence). The CDR3 DNA reads TGTGCCAGCAGCCCAGGGGGGTACACAGATACGCAGTATTTT. It codes for CASSPGGYTDTQYF.

This rearrangement joins TRBV19 to TRBJ1-5; 7 bases are shared with TRBD1. CDR1 is LNHDA, CDR2 SQIVND, per germline (reference sequence). V dropped 8 bases and J dropped 4; count of bases not matched to a gene: 20. The CDR3 covers 18 residues. This chain's CDR3 is CASQLQGMTIDSNQPQHF. The CDR3 nucleotides read TGTGCCAGTCAATTACAGGGGATGACGATTGATTCTAATCAGCCCCAGCATTTT.